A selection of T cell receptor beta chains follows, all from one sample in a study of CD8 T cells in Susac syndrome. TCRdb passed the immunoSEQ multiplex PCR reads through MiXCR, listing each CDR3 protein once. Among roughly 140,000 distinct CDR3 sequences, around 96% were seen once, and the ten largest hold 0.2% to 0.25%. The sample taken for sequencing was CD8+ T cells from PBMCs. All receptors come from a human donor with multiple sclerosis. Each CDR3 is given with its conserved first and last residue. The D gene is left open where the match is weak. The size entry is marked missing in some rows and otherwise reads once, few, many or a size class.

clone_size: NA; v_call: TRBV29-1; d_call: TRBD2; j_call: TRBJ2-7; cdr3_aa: CSAQGLADPYEQYF; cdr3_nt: TGCAGCGCCCAGGGACTAGCGGACCCCTACGAGCAGTACTTC
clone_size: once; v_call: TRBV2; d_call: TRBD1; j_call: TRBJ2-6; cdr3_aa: CASTQGASGANVLTF; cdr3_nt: TGTGCCAGCACCCAGGGGGCATCTGGGGCCAACGTCCTGACTTTC
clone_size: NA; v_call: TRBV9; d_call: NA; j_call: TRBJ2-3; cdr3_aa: CASSVGQAPGDTQYF; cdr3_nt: TGTGCCAGCAGCGTAGGGCAGGCACCGGGGGATACGCAGTATTTT
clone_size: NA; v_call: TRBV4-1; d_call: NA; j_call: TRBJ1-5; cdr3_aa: CASSQVFTQPQHF; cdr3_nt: TGCGCCAGCAGCCAAGTATTTACGCAGCCCCAGCATTTT
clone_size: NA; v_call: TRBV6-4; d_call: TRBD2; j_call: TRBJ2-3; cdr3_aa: CASSSLAGDTDTQYF; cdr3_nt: TGTGCCAGCAGTTCACTAGCGGGGGACACAGATACGCAGTATTTT
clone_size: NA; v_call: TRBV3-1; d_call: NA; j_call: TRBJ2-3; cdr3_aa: CASSQDGSITDTQYF; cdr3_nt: TGTGCCAGCAGCCAAGACGGCTCTATCACAGATACGCAGTATTTT
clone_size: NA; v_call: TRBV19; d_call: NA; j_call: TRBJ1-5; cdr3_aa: CASSINRERPQPQHF; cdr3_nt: TGTGCCAGTAGTATAAACAGGGAGAGGCCACAGCCCCAGCATTTT
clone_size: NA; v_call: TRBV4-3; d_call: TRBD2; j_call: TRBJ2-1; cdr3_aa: CASSQAVAGGPREQFF; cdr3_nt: TGCGCCAGCAGCCAAGCCGTAGCGGGGGGCCCGAGGGAGCAGTTCTTC
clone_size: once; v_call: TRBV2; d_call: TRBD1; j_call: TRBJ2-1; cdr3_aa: CAIWDRVNEQFF; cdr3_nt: TGTGCCATATGGGACAGGGTGAATGAGCAGTTCTTC
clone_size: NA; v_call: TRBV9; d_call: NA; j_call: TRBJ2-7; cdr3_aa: CASSVGGANEQYF; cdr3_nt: TGTGCCAGCAGCGTAGGGGGGGCCAACGAGCAGTACTTC
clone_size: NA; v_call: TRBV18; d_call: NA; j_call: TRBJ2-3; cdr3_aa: CASSPEWRSEPSTDTQYF; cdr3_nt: TGTGCCAGCTCACCCGAGTGGCGATCCGAACCAAGCACAGATACGCAGTATTTT
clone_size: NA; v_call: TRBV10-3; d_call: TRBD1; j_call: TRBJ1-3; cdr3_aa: CAIRTGTSGNTIYF; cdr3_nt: TGTGCCATCAGGACAGGGACCTCTGGAAACACCATATATTTT
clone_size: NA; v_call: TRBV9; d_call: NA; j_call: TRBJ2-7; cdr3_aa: CASSLGGDSHYEQYF; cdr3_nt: TGTGCCAGCAGCTTAGGAGGGGACAGCCACTACGAGCAGTACTTC
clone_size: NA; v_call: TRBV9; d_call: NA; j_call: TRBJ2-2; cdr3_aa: CASGRYTGELFF; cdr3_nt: TGTGCCTCCGGTCGGTACACCGGGGAGCTGTTTTTT
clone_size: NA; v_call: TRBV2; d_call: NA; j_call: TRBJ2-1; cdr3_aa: CASAAGEQFF; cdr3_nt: TGTGCCAGTGCGGCGGGTGAGCAGTTCTTC
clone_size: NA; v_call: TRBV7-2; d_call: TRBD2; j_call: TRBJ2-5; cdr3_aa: CASSLVTGGQETQYF; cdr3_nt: TGTGCCAGCAGCTTAGTCACGGGGGGACAAGAGACCCAGTACTTC
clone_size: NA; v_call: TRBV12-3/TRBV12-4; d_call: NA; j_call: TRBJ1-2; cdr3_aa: CASSLVYREVRYGYTF; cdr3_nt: TGTGCCAGCAGTTTAGTGTACAGGGAGGTTCGCTATGGCTACACCTTC
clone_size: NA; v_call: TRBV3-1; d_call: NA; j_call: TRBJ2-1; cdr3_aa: CASSQDGRGSSYNEQFF; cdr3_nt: TGTGCCAGCAGCCAAGATGGTCGGGGGAGCTCCTACAATGAGCAGTTCTTC
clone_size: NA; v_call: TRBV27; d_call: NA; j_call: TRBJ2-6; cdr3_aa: CASSHQDVTGANVLTF; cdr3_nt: TGTGCCAGCAGTCACCAGGACGTAACTGGGGCCAACGTCCTGACTTTC
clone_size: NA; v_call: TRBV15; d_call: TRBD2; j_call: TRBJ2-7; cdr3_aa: CATSRTSGGAYEQYF; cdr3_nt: TGTGCCACCAGCAGGACTAGCGGGGGAGCCTACGAGCAGTACTTC
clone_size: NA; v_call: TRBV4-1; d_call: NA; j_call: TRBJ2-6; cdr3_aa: CASSQGRGSGANVLTF; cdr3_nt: TGCGCCAGCAGCCAAGGTCGGGGCTCTGGGGCCAACGTCCTGACTTTC
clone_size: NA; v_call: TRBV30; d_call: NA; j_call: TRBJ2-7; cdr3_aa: CAWRPRGPYEQYF; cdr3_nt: TGTGCCTGGAGACCGCGGGGTCCCTACGAGCAGTACTTC
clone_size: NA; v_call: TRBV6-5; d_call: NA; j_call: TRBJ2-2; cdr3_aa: CASSYSGTNTGELFF; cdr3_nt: TGTGCCAGCAGTTACTCCGGCACGAACACCGGGGAGCTGTTTTTT
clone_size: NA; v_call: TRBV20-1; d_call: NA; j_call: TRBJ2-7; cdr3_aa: CSATQGYEQYF; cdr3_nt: TGCAGTGCTACCCAGGGTTACGAGCAGTACTTC